What follows are 17 T cell receptor beta chains derived from one specimen sequenced in a study of OX40 agonist ivuxolimab in advanced cancers. The protocol was immunoSEQ multiplex PCR, while the TCRdb copy is restricted to in-frame clones and leaves out a portion. Here the sample spans over 45,000 clones, 93% being singletons. The sample here was CD4+ or CD8+ T cells sorted from blood, taken in a trial of the OX40 agonist ivuxolimab. All receptors come from an adult with an advanced solid tumor such as melanoma, head and neck, liver or kidney cancer.

This clone has more than one count but fewer than ten. The chain is built from TRBV27 and TRBJ1-5, with D possibly TRBD1 on 5 matching bases. CDR1 and CDR2 (germline): MNHEY, SMNVEV (reference sequence). The germline V and J ends were trimmed by 6 bases and 7 bases, with 16 bases remaining between them. The CDR3 extends over 14 amino acids. The CDR3 region has the DNA TGTGCCAGCAGCCCTCATGGGGCAAGCCAGCCCCAGCATTTT. Translating it yields CASSPHGASQPQHF.

V and J are TRBV5-1 and TRBJ1-1; the D gene is possibly TRBD1 (6 bases). This CDR3 has 17 residues. Germline V gene sequence: CDR1 SGHRS, CDR2 YFSETQ. V lost 2 bases to trimming and J lost 4 bases, with 21 bases between them. This CDR3 is CASSLPGHREGGTEAFF. The DNA of the CDR3 is TGCGCCAGCAGCTTACCTGGACACCGAGAAGGGGGCACTGAAGCTTTCTTT.

The CDR3 DNA is TGTGCCAGCAGTTTATCAGGGGCCTTCCTCGCTGAAGCTTTCTTT. It is translated as CASSLSGAFLAEAFF. The chain has TRBV27 and TRBJ1-1; perhaps TRBD1 as D (5 bases). V shed 0 bases and J shed 6 bases, with 14 bases lying between them. CDR1 is MNHEY and CDR2 is SMNVEV in the germline V gene (reference sequence). The CDR3 has 15 amino acids.

The chain carries TRBV28 and TRBJ1-1, with D unclear. Looked up from germline, CDR1 is MDHEN and CDR2 is SYDVKM. Trimming shortened V by 3 bases and J by 1 base, and 15 bases separated the two germline ends. This CDR3 is 16 amino acids long. CDR3 DNA: TGTGCCAGCAGTTTGGTACTGGACGGAGAGAACACTGAAGCTTTCTTT. Its translation: CASSLVLDGENTEAFF.

The V and J genes are TRBV6-6 and TRBJ2-3; 8 bases align to TRBD2. Per germline, CDR1 MNHNY and CDR2 SVGAGI (reference sequence). Trimming cost V 5 bases and J 7 bases; bases outside gene matches: 11. CDR3 length: 15 amino acids. The CDR3 sequence is CASSPGGSSINTQYF. As DNA, the CDR3 is TGTGCCAGCAGTCCGGGAGGGAGCAGCATAAATACGCAGTATTTT.

The chain has TRBV19 and TRBJ2-1; 13 bases are a match to TRBD2. This CDR3 spans 17 amino acids. The trim removed 3 bases at V and 0 bases at J, leaving 2 bases unmatched. Germline loops: CDR1 LNHDA, CDR2 SQIVND (reference sequence). The CDR3 here is CASSMGLAGSSYNEQFF. The DNA of the CDR3 is TGTGCCAGTAGTATGGGACTAGCGGGGAGCTCCTACAATGAGCAGTTCTTC.

This chain uses TRBV7-9 with TRBJ2-5, with D tentatively TRBD1 (6 bases). The germline V and J ends were trimmed by 4 bases and 3 bases, with 15 bases remaining between them. CDR3 length: 15 residues. Germline lookup yields CDR1 SEHNR and CDR2 FQNEAQ (reference sequence). The CDR3 here is CASSSWTVPEETQYF. The DNA for the CDR3 is TGTGCCAGCAGCTCCTGGACAGTCCCAGAAGAGACCCAGTACTTC.

This clone was counted only a few times. The rearrangement uses TRBV11-1 and TRBJ2-1, with D tentatively TRBD2 (5 bases). Germline CDR1 and CDR2: SGHAT and FQDESV (reference sequence). This CDR3 region has 14 residues. V lost 4 bases to trimming and J lost 6 bases, with 13 bases between them. The CDR3 DNA reads TGTGCCAGCAGCTCCTTCGGGAACTCCAATGAGCAGTTCTTC. Translation: CASSSFGNSNEQFF.

V usage is TRBV6-1 and J usage is TRBJ2-7; D is possibly TRBD2 (6 bases). Trimming took off 1 base at V and 3 bases at J, with 19 bases between the two ends. CDR3 length equals 17 residues. Germline CDR1 is MNHNS and CDR2 is SASEGT. CDR3 DNA sequence: TGTGCCAGCAGTGAAGAGGTGGCTAGCGACTCACGCTACGAGCAGTACTTC. It translates to CASSEEVASDSRYEQYF.

The V gene is TRBV7-8, the J gene TRBJ2-1, with D perhaps matching TRBD1 (6 bases). The CDR3 length is 15 residues. V was shortened by 1 base and J by 2 bases, with 9 bases between the two germline ends. Germline V gene data show CDR1 as SGHVS and CDR2 as FQNEAQ. The CDR3 DNA sequence: TGTGCCAGCAGCTTAGAACAGGGACCCTACAATGAGCAGTTCTTC. Translating gives CASSLEQGPYNEQFF.

This clone appeared a single time. The chain carries TRBV9 and TRBJ2-3; 7 positions match TRBD1. CDR1 is SGDLS, CDR2 YYNGEE, per germline. The CDR3 sequence is 14 residues long. With V trimmed by 3 bases and J by 6 bases, 7 bases remained unmatched. CDR3: CASSGTGAGDTQYF. In DNA, the CDR3 is TGTGCCAGCAGCGGTACAGGGGCCGGGGATACGCAGTATTTT. Drawing the rest from reference TRBV9 and TRBJ2-3, the complete variable domain is DSGVTQTPKHLITATGQRVTLRCSPRSGDLSVYWYQQSLDQGLQFLIQYYNGEERAKGNILERFSAQQFPDLHSELNLSSLELGDSALYFCASSGTGAGDTQYFGPGTRLTVL.

This clone was detected a few times. The chain is built from TRBV6-5 and TRBJ2-7; 8 bases fit TRBD1. CDR1 is MNHEY and CDR2 is SVGAGI in the germline V gene. The length of the CDR3 is 14 residues. V was pared by 1 base and J by 7 bases, with 6 bases of the junction left unmatched. CDR3 sequence: CASSYYQGAEEQYF. DNA for the CDR3: TGTGCCAGCAGTTACTATCAGGGGGCCGAGGAGCAGTACTTC.

The chain carries TRBV7-9 and TRBJ1-3; D unclear. V shed 1 base and J shed 0 bases, with 4 bases lying between them. Germline assignment: CDR1 SEHNR and CDR2 FQNEAQ (reference sequence). The CDR3 totals 14 residues. The DNA for the CDR3 is TGTGCCAGCAGCTTAGTCGGCTCTGGAAACACCATATATTTT. Protein sequence: CASSLVGSGNTIYF.

The chain has TRBV29-1 and TRBJ1-1, with D maybe TRBD1 (5 bases). In germline, CDR1 is SQVTM, CDR2 ANQGSEA. V lost 4 bases to trimming and J lost 0 bases, with 12 bases between them. This CDR3 is 14 amino acids long. In nucleotides, the CDR3 is TGCAGCGTTGCCTCGGGACGCATGAACACTGAAGCTTTCTTT. Protein sequence: CSVASGRMNTEAFF.

J is TRBJ2-7 and V is TRBV6-5; tentatively, D is TRBD1 or TRBD2 (5 bases each). V was pared by 8 bases and J by 3 bases, with 11 bases between. Germline V gene data show CDR1 as MNHEY and CDR2 as SVGAGI. The CDR3 runs to 12 residues. CDR3: CASWDGIYEQYF. CDR3 DNA sequence: TGTGCCAGCTGGGACGGAATCTACGAGCAGTACTTC.

CDR3 coding DNA: TGTGCCAGCAGCTTCGGGACAGGGTACGTGGAGACCCAGTACTTC. Translated: CASSFGTGYVETQYF. The rearrangement joins TRBV7-9 to TRBJ2-5, with 9 bases matching TRBD1. CDR3 size: 15 residues. Unmatched junction bases numbered 7, after V lost 3 bases and J lost 5 bases. The V gene's germline CDR1 is SEHNR and CDR2 FQNEAQ (reference sequence). Full variable domain (outside the CDR3, taken from reference TRBV7-9 and TRBJ2-5): DTGVSQNPRHKITKRGQNVTFRCDPISEHNRLYWYRQTLGQGPEFLTYFQNEAQLEKSRLLSDRFSAERPKGSFSTLEIQRTEQGDSAMYLCASSFGTGYVETQYFGPGTRLLVL.

The V call is TRBV19, the J call TRBJ2-7; TRBD2 matches at 9 bases. The CDR3 is made up of 14 amino acids. With V trimmed by 3 bases and J by 5 bases, 5 bases remained unmatched. Germline CDR1 and CDR2: LNHDA and SQIVND (reference sequence). In nucleotides, the CDR3 is TGTGCCAGTAGTATGGGCGGGGGGGCCCACGAGCAGTACTTC. Protein product: CASSMGGGAHEQYF.